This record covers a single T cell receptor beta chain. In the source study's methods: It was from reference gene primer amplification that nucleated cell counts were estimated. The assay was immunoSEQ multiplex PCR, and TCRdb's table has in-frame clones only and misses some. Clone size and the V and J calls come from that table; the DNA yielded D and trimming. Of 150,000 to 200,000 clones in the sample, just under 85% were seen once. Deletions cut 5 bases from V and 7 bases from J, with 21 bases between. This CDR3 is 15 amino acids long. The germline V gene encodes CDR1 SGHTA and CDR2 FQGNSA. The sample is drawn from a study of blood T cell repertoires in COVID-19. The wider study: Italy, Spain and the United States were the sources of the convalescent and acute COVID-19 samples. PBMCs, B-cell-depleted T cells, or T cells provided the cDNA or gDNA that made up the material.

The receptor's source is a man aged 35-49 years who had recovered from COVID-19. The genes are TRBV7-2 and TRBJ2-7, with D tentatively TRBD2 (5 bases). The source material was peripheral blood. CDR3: CASSDQGLPISEQYF. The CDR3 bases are TGTGCCAGCAGCGACCAAGGACTCCCTATTTCGGAGCAGTACTTC.